Shown below are 16 T cell receptor beta chains from a single sample sequenced in a study of cytomegalovirus exposure and HLA in healthy donors. Primers: 60 Vbeta forward and 13 Jbeta reverse. Sequencing used immunoSEQ multiplex PCR; TCRdb keeps in-frame clones, though not all of them. This table has 100,000 to 150,000 clones, 70% to 85% appearing once. The sequenced sample consisted of PBMCs. The receptors come from a boy younger than 10 in good health and CMV-seronegative.

The chain couples TRBV5-1 to TRBJ1-5; a weak D match, TRBD1 (5 bases). This CDR3 is built from 14 residues. V was pared by 5 bases and J by 6 bases, with 15 bases between. Per germline, CDR1 SGHRS and CDR2 YFSETQ. The CDR3 here is CASRDVPGGQPQHF. The CDR3 nucleotides are TGCGCCAGCAGGGACGTGCCGGGGGGTCAGCCCCAGCATTTT. Based on the CDR3 plus reference TRBV5-1 and TRBJ1-5, the full variable domain is KAGVTQTPRYLIKTRGQQVTLSCSPISGHRSVSWYQQTPGQGLQFLFEYFSETQRNKGNFPGRFSGRQFSNSRSEMNVSTLELGDSALYLCASRDVPGGQPQHFGDGTRLSIL.

The chain is built from TRBV7-8 and TRBJ2-1; D is perhaps TRBD2 (5 bases). V lost 5 bases and J lost 3, with 17 bases in between. Germline V gives CDR1 SGHVS, CDR2 FQNEAQ. This CDR3 is built from 16 residues. The CDR3 spells CASSPERGNIYNEQFF. DNA of the CDR3: TGTGCCAGCAGCCCCGAACGAGGGAATATCTACAATGAGCAGTTCTTC.

This clone has only a few counts. The CDR3 protein is CASSALLGTGSYEQYF. CDR3 in DNA: TGTGCCAGCAGTGCTCTGCTGGGGACAGGGTCCTACGAGCAGTACTTC. V usage is TRBV6-1 and J usage is TRBJ2-7; 9 bases line up with TRBD1. V shed 4 bases and J 1 base; nucleotides not matched to a gene: 8. The CDR3 covers 16 residues. CDR1 and CDR2 (germline): MNHNS, SASEGT.

The rearrangement joins TRBV11-1 to TRBJ1-1; a possible D gene is TRBD1 (6 bases). V was shortened by 5 bases and J by 7 bases, with 11 bases between the two germline ends. CDR1 and CDR2 from the germline V gene are SGHAT and FQDESV (reference sequence). There are 12 residues in the CDR3. The CDR3 region has the DNA TGTGCCAGCAGCGTCCAGGGGCATGAAGCTTTCTTT. The encoded protein is CASSVQGHEAFF.

The chain uses TRBV27 and TRBJ1-1; TRBD1 matches at 7 bases. V gave up 0 bases and J gave up 5 bases; unmatched junction bases: 3. This CDR3 is built from 14 residues. Germline CDR1 and CDR2: MNHEY and SMNVEV (reference sequence). Here the CDR3 DNA reads TGTGCCAGCAGTTTATCGGACAGGCGGACTGAAGCTTTCTTT. Protein: CASSLSDRRTEAFF.

The chain carries TRBV4-2 and TRBJ1-1, with 7 bases fitting TRBD1. V trimming: 0 bases; J trimming: 3 bases; junction bases outside the gene matches: 4. Germline CDR1 is LGHNA and CDR2 is YNFKEQ. The CDR3 contains 15 residues. The CDR3 reads CASSQDPGTDTEAFF. As DNA, the CDR3 is TGTGCCAGCAGCCAAGACCCCGGGACAGACACTGAAGCTTTCTTT.

The chain carries TRBV7-8 and TRBJ2-7, with a possible D match to TRBD1 (6 bases). The CDR3 is 14 amino acids. Germline CDR1 reads SGHVS; CDR2 reads FQNEAQ. Trimming shortened V by 2 bases and J by 3 bases, and 11 bases separated the two germline ends. CDR3 in DNA: TGTGCCAGCAGCTTAAGTCAGGGGTACTACGAGCAGTACTTC. Translating gives CASSLSQGYYEQYF.

The table lists this clone with a few counts. One end of the junction is discordant with germline, which a read error may explain. The rearrangement uses TRBV25-1 and TRBJ1-2; tentative D call: TRBD1 (6 bases). Per germline, CDR1 MGHDK and CDR2 SYGVNS. The CDR3 sequence is 13 residues long. CDR3 sequence: CLRRVGANYGYTF. The CDR3 DNA reads as TGCTTGCGGCGGGTGGGGGCCAACTATGGCTACACCTTC.

This clone was seen a single time. The gene calls are TRBV4-1 and TRBJ2-1; 9 positions agree with TRBD2. The V gene end was trimmed by 0 bases and the J gene end by 6 bases; junction bases not matched to a gene: 9. Germline V lookup: CDR1 MGHRA, CDR2 YSYEKL. The CDR3 has 17 amino acids. The CDR3 reads CASSQDFRLAGINEQFF. The CDR3 DNA reads as TGCGCCAGCAGCCAAGATTTCAGGCTAGCGGGGATCAATGAGCAGTTCTTC.

This sequence joins TRBV30 and TRBJ2-7; 8 bases align to TRBD1. V shed 4 bases and J 1 base; nucleotides not matched to a gene: 3. Per germline, CDR1 GTSNPN and CDR2 SVGIG (reference sequence). The CDR3 spans 13 residues. In DNA, the CDR3 is TGTGCCTGGACCCGGGACAGGTCCTACGAGCAGTACTTC. This gives the protein CAWTRDRSYEQYF.

This rearrangement joins TRBV7-9 to TRBJ2-2; D is uncertain. CDR3 length equals 16 residues. Germline V CDR1 and CDR2: SEHNR, FQNEAQ (reference sequence). V dropped 5 bases and J dropped 1 base, with 14 bases sitting between them. For the CDR3, the DNA is TGTGCCAGCAGCCGTCTTGGCGGCCTGAACACCGGGGAGCTGTTTTTT. It yields the protein CASSRLGGLNTGELFF.

This chain connects TRBV7-9 to TRBJ1-1; D perhaps matches TRBD1 (5 bases). Germline assignment: CDR1 SEHNR and CDR2 FQNEAQ (reference sequence). Trimming shortened V by 6 bases and J by 5 bases, and 16 bases separated the two germline ends. CDR3 size: 14 residues. CDR3: CASSFVGGRTEAFF. In DNA form, the CDR3 reads TGTGCCAGCAGTTTCGTCGGGGGACGGACTGAAGCTTTCTTT. Using reference TRBV7-9 and TRBJ1-1 for the parts outside the CDR3, the full variable domain is DTGVSQNPRHKITKRGQNVTFRCDPISEHNRLYWYRQTLGQGPEFLTYFQNEAQLEKSRLLSDRFSAERPKGSFSTLEIQRTEQGDSAMYLCASSFVGGRTEAFFGQGTRLTVV.

This chain connects TRBV6-1 to TRBJ2-1, with D perhaps TRBD1 (6 bases). This CDR3 comprises 14 residues. Germline V gene sequence: CDR1 MNHNS, CDR2 SASEGT. V was clipped by 5 bases and J by 6 bases, with 14 bases between them. CDR3 sequence reads: CASSSTGTPNEQFF. CDR3 in DNA: TGTGCCAGCAGTTCGACCGGGACACCCAATGAGCAGTTCTTC.

The J gene is TRBJ2-3, the V gene TRBV5-1, with TRBD2 identical over 8 bases. V dropped 4 bases and J dropped 4; count of bases not matched to a gene: 11. This CDR3 comprises 16 residues. Looked up from germline, CDR1 is SGHRS and CDR2 is YFSETQ. CDR3 sequence (DNA): TGCGCCAGCAGCCTATATGGCGGGGGGCGGTCAGATACGCAGTATTTT. Its protein is CASSLYGGGRSDTQYF.

This chain joins TRBV7-9 and TRBJ2-5; TRBD2 agrees at 7 bases. The CDR3 covers 14 residues. Germline V gene lookup returns CDR1 SEHNR and CDR2 FQNEAQ (reference sequence). J was trimmed by 4 bases and V by 2 bases; bases with no gene match: 4. The CDR3: CASSLQGGAETQYF. In DNA form, the CDR3 reads TGTGCCAGCAGCTTACAGGGAGGGGCAGAGACCCAGTACTTC.

V is TRBV13 and J is TRBJ2-3; the D gene is possibly TRBD1 (6 bases). V lost 5 bases to trimming and J lost 0 bases, with 12 bases between them. CDR1 is PRHDT and CDR2 is FYEKMQ in the germline V gene (reference sequence). The CDR3 is made up of 15 amino acids. The CDR3 here is CASSPEGGSTDTQYF. In nucleotides, the CDR3 is TGTGCCAGCAGCCCAGAAGGGGGTAGCACAGATACGCAGTATTTT.